Detailed here is one TCR beta chain. The antigen is undetermined. These data come from a study of T-cell memory formation after mild COVID-19. General study points: Balance between CD4 and CD8 was seen in clones contracting day 15 to 85, and a CD4+ lean was seen in later expanders. Among contracting clones, CD4+ were mainly CM/EM and CD8+ enriched in EMRA. The SARS-CoV-2 specificity of second-wave clones reaching peak at day 37 remained unverified.

Constant-segment primers served in 5'RACE that generated TCR alpha and TCR beta cDNA libraries bearing sample barcodes and UMIs. MiXCR was run by TCRdb on the 5' RACE reads, yielding one entry per CDR3 protein. The sample comprises around 300,000 distinct CDR3 sequences, less than 20% of which are singletons, and roughly 20% rests with the top ten. The CDR3 length is 13 residues. The germline V gene encodes CDR1 SNHLY and CDR2 FYNNEI. V lost 6 bases and J lost 8, with 16 bases in between. This sequence was found in a man aged 18 to 29 who had mild COVID-19 (a few samples of this study predate the infection). Cell type and time point are not known. This sequence joins TRBV2 and TRBJ1-2; TRBD1 is a possible D gene (5 bases). The sample comprised PBMCs or a T cell subset sorted from them (not recorded which). The CDR3 region is CASRSDSFMGYTF. CDR3 nucleotide sequence: TGTGCCAGCAGGTCCGACAGTTTTATGGGCTACACCTTC.